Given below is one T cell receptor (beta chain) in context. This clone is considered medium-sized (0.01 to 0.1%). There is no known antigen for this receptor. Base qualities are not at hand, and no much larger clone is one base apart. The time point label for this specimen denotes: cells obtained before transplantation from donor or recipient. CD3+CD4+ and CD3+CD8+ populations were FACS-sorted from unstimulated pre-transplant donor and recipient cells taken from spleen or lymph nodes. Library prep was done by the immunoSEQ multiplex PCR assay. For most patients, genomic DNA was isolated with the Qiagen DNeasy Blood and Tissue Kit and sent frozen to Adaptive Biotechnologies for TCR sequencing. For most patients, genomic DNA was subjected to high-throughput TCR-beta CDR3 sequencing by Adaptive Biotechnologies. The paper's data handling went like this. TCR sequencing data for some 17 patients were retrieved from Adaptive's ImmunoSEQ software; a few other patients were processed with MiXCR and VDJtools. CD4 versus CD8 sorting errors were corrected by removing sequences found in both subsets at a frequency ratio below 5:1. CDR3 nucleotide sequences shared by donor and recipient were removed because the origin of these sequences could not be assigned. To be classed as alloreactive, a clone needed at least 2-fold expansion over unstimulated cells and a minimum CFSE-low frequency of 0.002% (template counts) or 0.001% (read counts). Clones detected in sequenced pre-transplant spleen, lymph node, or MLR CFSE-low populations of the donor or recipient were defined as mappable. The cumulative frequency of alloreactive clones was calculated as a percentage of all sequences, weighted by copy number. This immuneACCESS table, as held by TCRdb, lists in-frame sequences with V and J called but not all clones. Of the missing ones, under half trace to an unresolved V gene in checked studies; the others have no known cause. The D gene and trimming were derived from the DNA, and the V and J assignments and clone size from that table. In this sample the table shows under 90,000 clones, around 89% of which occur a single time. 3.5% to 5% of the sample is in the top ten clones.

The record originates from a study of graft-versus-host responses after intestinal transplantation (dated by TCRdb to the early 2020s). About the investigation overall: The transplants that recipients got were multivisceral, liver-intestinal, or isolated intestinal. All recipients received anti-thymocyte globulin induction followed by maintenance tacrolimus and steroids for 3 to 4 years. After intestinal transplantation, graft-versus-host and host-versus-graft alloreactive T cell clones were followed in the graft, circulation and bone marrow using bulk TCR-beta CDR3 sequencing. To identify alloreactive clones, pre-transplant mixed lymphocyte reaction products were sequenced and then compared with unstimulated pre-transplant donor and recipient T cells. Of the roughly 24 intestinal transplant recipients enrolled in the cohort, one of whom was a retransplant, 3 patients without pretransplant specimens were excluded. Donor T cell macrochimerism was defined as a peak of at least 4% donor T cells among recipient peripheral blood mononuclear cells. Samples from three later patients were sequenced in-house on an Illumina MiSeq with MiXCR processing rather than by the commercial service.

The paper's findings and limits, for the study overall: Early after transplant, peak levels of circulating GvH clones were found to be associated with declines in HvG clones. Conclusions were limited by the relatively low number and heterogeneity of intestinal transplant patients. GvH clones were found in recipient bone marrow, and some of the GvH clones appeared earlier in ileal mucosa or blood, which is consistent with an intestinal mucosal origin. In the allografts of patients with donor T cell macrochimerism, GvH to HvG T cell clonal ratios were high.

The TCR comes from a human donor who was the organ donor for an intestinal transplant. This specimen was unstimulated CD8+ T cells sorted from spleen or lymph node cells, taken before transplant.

The CDR3 region: CASSNTGGASGNTIYF. The bases read TGCGCCAGCAGCAATACAGGGGGCGCGTCTGGAAACACCATATATTTT. The chain couples TRBV4-1 to TRBJ1-3, with TRBD1 identical over 9 junction bases. From the germline V gene, CDR1 is MGHRA and CDR2 is YSYEKL. The cysteine opens and the phenylalanine closes a CDR3 of 16 amino acids. The entry retains the CDR3 DNA only, 48 bases that are in frame from base 1. V ends up 5 bases short and J 1 base short, with an unmatched junction base count of 6.